This T cell receptor beta chain was documented in a study of blood T cell repertoires in COVID-19. On the study more broadly: The samples span acute and convalescent COVID-19 from the United States, Italy and Spain.

J was trimmed by 0 bases and V by 4 bases; bases with no gene match: 6. Germline V lookup: CDR1 SNHLY, CDR2 FYNNEI. This CDR3 has 16 residues. Using immunoSEQ multiplex PCR, the repertoire was profiled, and TCRdb retains in-frame clones only, with some absent. The sample has 85,000 to 95,000 clones, less than 85% seen once; the top ten hold over 6%. This TCR came from a man between 65 and 85 years old with acute or convalescent COVID-19. This chain joins TRBV2 and TRBJ1-5, with TRBD1 matching over 7 bases. Sequencing input: peripheral blood. CDR3 protein: CASSGDSTYSNQPQHF. DNA of the CDR3: TGTGCCAGCAGTGGGGACAGCACATATAGCAATCAGCCCCAGCATTTT.